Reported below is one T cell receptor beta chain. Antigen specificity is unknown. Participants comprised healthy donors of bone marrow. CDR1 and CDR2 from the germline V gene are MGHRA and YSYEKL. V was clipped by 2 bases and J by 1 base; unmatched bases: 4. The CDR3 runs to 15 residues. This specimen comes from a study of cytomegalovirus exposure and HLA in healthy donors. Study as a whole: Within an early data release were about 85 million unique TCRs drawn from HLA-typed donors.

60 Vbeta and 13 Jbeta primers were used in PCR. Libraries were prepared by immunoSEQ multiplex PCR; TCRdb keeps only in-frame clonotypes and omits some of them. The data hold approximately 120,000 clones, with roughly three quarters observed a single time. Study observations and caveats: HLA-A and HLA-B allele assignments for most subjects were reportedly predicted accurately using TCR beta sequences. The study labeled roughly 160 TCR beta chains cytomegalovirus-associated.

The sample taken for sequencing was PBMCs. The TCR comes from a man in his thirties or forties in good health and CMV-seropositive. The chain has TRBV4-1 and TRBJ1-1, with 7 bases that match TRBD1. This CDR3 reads CASSQKQGENTEAFF. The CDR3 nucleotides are TGCGCCAGCAGCCAAAAGCAGGGGGAGAACACTGAAGCTTTCTTT.